The clone carrying this T cell receptor beta chain came up many times. The sample is drawn from a study of T cells in Graves' hyperthyroidism and ophthalmopathy. Newly diagnosed hyperthyroidism, duration under 2 months, in patients aged 18 to 65. The CDR3 is 14 residues long. From germline, CDR1 is LGHDT and CDR2 YNNKEL (reference sequence). V lost 0 bases, J lost 9 bases, and 12 bases lay in between. Amplification of TCR beta CDR3 regions was performed using RNA transcripts as template. HTBI primers drove first-round RT-PCR of the TCR CDR3. TCRdb redid the calling of the multiplex PCR reads with MiXCR, one entry per CDR3 protein. The table records around 240,000 distinct CDR3 sequences, about 14% of them present only once.

Material for sequencing was blood. This sequence was found in a woman in her thirties or forties with Graves' hyperthyroidism that later progressed to Graves' ophthalmopathy. V is TRBV3-1 and J is TRBJ2-1; either TRBD1 or TRBD2 may supply D (5 bases each). The CDR3: CASSQDSRGGEQFF. The CDR3 nucleotides are TGTGCCAGCAGCCAAGATTCTCGGGGCGGTGAGCAGTTCTTC.